The 8 T cell receptor beta chains in this list originate from one sample, sequenced in a study of T cell responses to AZD1222 COVID-19 vaccine. Assay: immunoSEQ multiplex PCR; the TCRdb copy retains only in-frame clones and omits some. The table includes some 70,000 clones, roughly four fifths detected once. The starting material was peripheral blood, obtained on day 0 of AZD1222 vaccination. These receptors came from an adult in good health.

The chain recombines TRBV19 with TRBJ2-7, with D tentatively TRBD2 (6 bases). The germline V gene encodes CDR1 LNHDA and CDR2 SQIVND (reference sequence). V was trimmed by 1 base and J by 3 bases, leaving 7 bases between them. This CDR3 has 13 residues. CDR3 protein: CASSIGRDYEQYF. The CDR3 DNA reads TGTGCCAGTAGTATAGGGAGGGACTACGAGCAGTACTTC.

V gene TRBV7-8 combines with J gene TRBJ2-7; the match to TRBD2 covers 8 bases. This CDR3 contains 15 residues. Germline CDR1 reads SGHVS; CDR2 reads FQNEAQ. J gave up 6 bases and V 4 bases, and 11 bases lay outside the gene matches. The CDR3 here is CASSSSLGGALEQYF. The CDR3 DNA follows: TGTGCCAGCAGCTCCAGTCTCGGGGGGGCTCTCGAGCAGTACTTC.

This clone was observed once. At one end the junction does not follow the germline gene, possibly because of a read error. The V gene is TRBV6-6, the J gene TRBJ2-2; D is perhaps TRBD1 or TRBD2 (5 bases each). Germline CDR1 is MNHNY and CDR2 is SVGAGI (reference sequence). The CDR3 length is 11 residues. CDR3 bases: TGCGGGGCGGCTCACACCGGGGAGCTGTTTTTT. Translating it yields CGAAHTGELFF.

The CDR3 sequence: CASSYAADSTDTQYF. Here the CDR3 DNA reads TGTGCCAGCAGTTACGCGGCTGACAGCACAGATACGCAGTATTTT. This sequence joins TRBV6-2 or TRBV6-3 and TRBJ2-3; D unresolved. V was shortened by 2 bases and J by 0 bases, with 9 bases between the two germline ends. The CDR3 spans 15 residues. The germline gives CDR1 MNHEY, CDR2 SVGEGT.

The chain joins TRBV19 to TRBJ1-6, with TRBD1 matching over 8 bases. There are 15 residues in the CDR3. V lost 8 bases to trimming and J lost 10 bases; unmatched junction nucleotides: 13. Germline CDR1 and CDR2: LNHDA and SQIVND (reference sequence). This CDR3 reads CASQAQGVERSPLHF. The CDR3 region has the DNA TGTGCCAGTCAGGCACAGGGGGTAGAACGATCACCCCTCCACTTT. The full variable domain, completed using reference TRBV19 and TRBJ1-6, is DGGITQSPKYLFRKEGQNVTLSCEQNLNHDAMYWYRQDPGQGLRLIYYSQIVNDFQKGDIAEGYSVSREKKESFPLTVTSAQKNPTAFYLCASQAQGVERSPLHFGNGTRLTVT.

The CDR3 nucleotides read TGTGCCAGCAGCTACGGGACAGCCACTACCTACTATGGCTACACCTTC. As protein: CASSYGTATTYYGYTF. The gene calls are TRBV5-5 and TRBJ1-2; TRBD1 matches at 7 bases. The J segment lost 3 bases and the V segment lost 3 bases, leaving 11 bases of the junction unmatched. CDR1 and CDR2 from the germline V gene are SGHKS and YYEKEE (reference sequence). This CDR3 region has 16 residues.

J is TRBJ2-1 and V is TRBV5-1; 10 nucleotides align to TRBD1. CDR1 and CDR2 from the germline V gene are SGHRS and YFSETQ. The CDR3 is 16 amino acids. The V and J ends lost 4 bases and 7 bases, in that order; junction bases with no gene match: 11. The CDR3 protein is CASSLAGTGDRNEQFF. The CDR3 DNA is TGCGCCAGCAGCCTGGCCGGGACAGGGGATCGAAATGAGCAGTTCTTC.

The J gene is TRBJ1-2, the V gene TRBV5-6; 8 nucleotides align to TRBD1. The germline V gene has CDR1 SGHDT and CDR2 YYEEEE. The CDR3 runs to 15 residues. The junction had 9 bases not matched to a gene; V was cut back by 0 bases and J by 8 bases. The CDR3 here is CASSLVDRGLWGYTF. Here the CDR3 DNA reads TGTGCCAGCAGCTTGGTAGACAGGGGCCTTTGGGGCTACACCTTC.